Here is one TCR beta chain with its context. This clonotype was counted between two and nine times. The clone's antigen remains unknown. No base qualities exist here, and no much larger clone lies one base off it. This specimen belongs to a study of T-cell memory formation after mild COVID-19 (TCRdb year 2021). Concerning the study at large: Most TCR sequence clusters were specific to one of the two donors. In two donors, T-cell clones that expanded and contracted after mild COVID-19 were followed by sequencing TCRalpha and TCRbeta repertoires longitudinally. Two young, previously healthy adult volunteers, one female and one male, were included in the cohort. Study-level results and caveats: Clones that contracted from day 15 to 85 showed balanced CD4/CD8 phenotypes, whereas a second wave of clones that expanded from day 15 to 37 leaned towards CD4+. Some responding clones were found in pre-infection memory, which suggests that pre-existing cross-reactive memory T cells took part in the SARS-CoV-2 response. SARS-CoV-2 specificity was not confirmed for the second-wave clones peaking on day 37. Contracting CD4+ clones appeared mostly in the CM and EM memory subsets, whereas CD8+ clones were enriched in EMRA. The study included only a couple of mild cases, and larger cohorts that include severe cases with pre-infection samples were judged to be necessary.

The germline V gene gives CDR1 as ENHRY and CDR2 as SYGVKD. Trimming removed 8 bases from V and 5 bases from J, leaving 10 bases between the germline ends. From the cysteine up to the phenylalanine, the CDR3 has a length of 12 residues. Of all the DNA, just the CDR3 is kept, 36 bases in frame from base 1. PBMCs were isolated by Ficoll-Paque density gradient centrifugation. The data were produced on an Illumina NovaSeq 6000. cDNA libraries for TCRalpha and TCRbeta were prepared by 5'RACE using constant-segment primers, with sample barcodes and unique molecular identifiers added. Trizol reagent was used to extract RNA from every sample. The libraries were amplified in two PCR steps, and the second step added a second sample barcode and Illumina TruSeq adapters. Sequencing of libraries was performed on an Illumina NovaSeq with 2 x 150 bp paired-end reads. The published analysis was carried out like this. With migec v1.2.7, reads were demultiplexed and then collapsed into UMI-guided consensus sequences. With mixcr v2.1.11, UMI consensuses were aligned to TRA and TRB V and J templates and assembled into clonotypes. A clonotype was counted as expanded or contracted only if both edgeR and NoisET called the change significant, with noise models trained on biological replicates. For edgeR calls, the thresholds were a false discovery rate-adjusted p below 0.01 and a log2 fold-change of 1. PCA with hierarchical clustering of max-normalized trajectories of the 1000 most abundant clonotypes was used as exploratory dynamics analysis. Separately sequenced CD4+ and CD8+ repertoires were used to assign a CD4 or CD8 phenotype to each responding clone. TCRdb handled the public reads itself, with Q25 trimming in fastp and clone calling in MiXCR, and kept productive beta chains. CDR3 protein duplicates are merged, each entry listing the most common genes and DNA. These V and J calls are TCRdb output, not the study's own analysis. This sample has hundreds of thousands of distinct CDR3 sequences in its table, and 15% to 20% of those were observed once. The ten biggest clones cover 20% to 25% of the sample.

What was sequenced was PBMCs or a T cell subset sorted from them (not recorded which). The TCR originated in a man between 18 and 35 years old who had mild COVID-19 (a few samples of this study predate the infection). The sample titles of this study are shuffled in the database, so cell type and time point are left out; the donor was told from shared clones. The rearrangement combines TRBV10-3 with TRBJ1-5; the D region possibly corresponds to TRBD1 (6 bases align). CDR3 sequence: CAIGDTYQPQHF. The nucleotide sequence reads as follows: TGTGCCATCGGGGACACTTATCAGCCCCAGCATTTT.